A selection of T cell receptor beta chains follows, all from one sample in a study of cytomegalovirus exposure and HLA in healthy donors. Sequencing used immunoSEQ multiplex PCR; TCRdb keeps in-frame clones, though not all of them. This table holds about 130,000 clones, approximately 70% found once. The sample consisted of PBMCs. Receptors originate from a woman in her sixties or seventies in good health and CMV-seropositive. Each CDR3 is given with its conserved first and last residue. Each record gives: J gene, clone size, V gene, D gene, CDR3 DNA, CDR3 protein. A D gene is named only where the DNA matches it firmly. Some rows have no size entry. The others give once, few or many, or a class for an expanded clone.

TRBJ2-3 - TRBV12-5 TRBD2 TGTGCTAGTGGTTCCCGGACTAGCGGGGGGGCCACAGATACGCAGTATTTT CASGSRTSGGATDTQYF
TRBJ2-7 few TRBV5-1 - TGCGCCAGCAGCTTGGTGGGATCAGCGGAACGGGGGGAGCAGTACTTC CASSLVGSAERGEQYF
TRBJ1-5 once TRBV27 TRBD1 TGTGCCAGCAGTTTCTCCCAGGGGGCTGGGCAGCCCCAGCATTTT CASSFSQGAGQPQHF
TRBJ1-2 - TRBV20-1 TRBD1 TGCAGTGCCGGGACAGGGAATGGCTACACCTTC CSAGTGNGYTF
TRBJ2-1 - TRBV10-2 - TGCGCCAGTGCGGCAGGGTCCTCCTACAATGAGCAGTTCTTC CASAAGSSYNEQFF
TRBJ1-2 - TRBV7-8 - TGTGCCAGCCGGGGGGGGCCCTATGGCTACACCTTC CASRGGPYGYTF
TRBJ1-1 - TRBV11-2 TRBD1 TGTGCCAGCAGCTTTCTGACAGGGGGCTATAACACTGAAGCTTTCTTT CASSFLTGGYNTEAFF
TRBJ2-7 - TRBV27 TRBD1 TGTGCCAGCAGTACGGGACAGGGGGCAGTAGAGCAGTACTTC CASSTGQGAVEQYF
TRBJ1-1 few TRBV19 - TGTGCCAGTAGGCAAATTAGAAGTTCCGGCACTGAAGCTTTCTTT CASRQIRSSGTEAFF
TRBJ2-7 - TRBV6-1 - TGTGCCAGCAGTGATGGTTCAGGGGACTCCTACGAGCAGTACTTC CASSDGSGDSYEQYF
TRBJ1-5 - TRBV10-3 - TGTGCCATCAGCGGGGGGGCCGGAGGCAATCAGCCCCAGCATTTT CAISGGAGGNQPQHF
TRBJ1-5 - TRBV4-1 - TGCGCCAGCAGCCAAGATCCGAGGCTAAACCGTCAGCCCCAGCATTTT CASSQDPRLNRQPQHF
TRBJ2-1 - TRBV18 TRBD2 TGTGCCAGCTCCCTCCGGGACTATTCCAATGAGCAGTTCTTC CASSLRDYSNEQFF
TRBJ1-2 - TRBV18 - TGTGCCAGCTCACTCAACAGGGTTGGGCATAATGGCTACACCTTC CASSLNRVGHNGYTF
TRBJ2-3 once TRBV5-1 TRBD2 TGCGCCAGCAGCTTGGAGGGTCTAGCGGGAGGAGATACGCAGTATTTT CASSLEGLAGGDTQYF
TRBJ1-5 - TRBV5-6 - TGTGCCAGCAGCTTAAAAGGGGGAGTAACGCAGCCCCAGCATTTT CASSLKGGVTQPQHF
TRBJ2-7 - TRBV9 TRBD1 TGTGCCAGCAGCGTAGGGGACAGACCCTACGAGCAGTACTTC CASSVGDRPYEQYF
TRBJ1-3 - TRBV10-3 - TGTGCGACCAGGAATTCTGGAAACACCATATATTTT CATRNSGNTIYF
TRBJ1-1 - TRBV4-1 - TGCGCCAGCAGCCAAGTAATAAGGAAAGGCAGGAATTACACTGAAGCTTTCTTT CASSQVIRKGRNYTEAFF
TRBJ2-1 - TRBV27 - TGTGCCAGCAGTTTAAACGCGTACAATGAGCAGTTCTTC CASSLNAYNEQFF
TRBJ2-2 - TRBV9 TRBD1 TGTGCCAGCAGCGACCATGTATACAACAGGGGCCTTAACACCGGGGAGCTGTTTTTT CASSDHVYNRGLNTGELFF
TRBJ2-7 - TRBV11-2 TRBD2 TGTGCCAGCAGCTCTAGCTGGGGGGGACTCTACGAGCAGTACTTC CASSSSWGGLYEQYF
TRBJ2-3 - TRBV14 - TGTGCCAGCAGCCAGGTCTCTAGTGTGGTTACAGATACGCAGTATTTT CASSQVSSVVTDTQYF
TRBJ1-2 - TRBV7-9 - TGTGCCAGCAGCTTAGAGGATTTAGGGGATCTTGGCTACACCTTC CASSLEDLGDLGYTF
TRBJ1-2 - TRBV5-4 TRBD1 TGTGCCAGCAGCTCCCGGGACAGGGCGGGTAGCTATGGCTACACCTTC CASSSRDRAGSYGYTF
TRBJ1-2 - TRBV9 TRBD1 TGTGCCAGCAGCGTAGAGGGGAACCAGGGGGCTAGCTATGGCTACACCTTC CASSVEGNQGASYGYTF
TRBJ2-7 - TRBV5-1 TRBD2 TGCGCCAGCAGCATTCTAGCGGGGGGGGACTACGAGCAGTACTTC CASSILAGGDYEQYF
TRBJ2-7 - TRBV14 - TGTGCCAGCAGCCAAGGGGCAGGGTTCACCTACGAGCAGTACTTC CASSQGAGFTYEQYF
TRBJ2-1 - TRBV28 - TGTGCCAGCGTACAGGGGCGTCTAGCGAGGAAGGTCAATGAGCAGTTCTTC CASVQGRLARKVNEQFF
TRBJ2-2 - TRBV10-3 TRBD1 TGTGCCATCAGTCCCGGGACAGGGGCCGCCGGGGAGCTGTTTTTT CAISPGTGAAGELFF
TRBJ1-4 - TRBV6-1 - TGTGCCAGCAGTGAAGCGTTATTGGGGTCGGGGGAAAAACTGTTTTTT CASSEALLGSGEKLFF
TRBJ1-2 - TRBV7-6 - TGTGCCAGCAGCTTAATGGGGGCAAGTGGCTACACCTTC CASSLMGASGYTF
TRBJ2-3 - TRBV7-3 TRBD2 TGTGCCAGCAGCCTAGGGGACTATCACACAGATACGCAGTATTTT CASSLGDYHTDTQYF
TRBJ1-1 few TRBV19 TRBD1 TGTGCCAGTAGTGACCGGGACAGGGGCACTGAAGCTTTCTTT CASSDRDRGTEAFF
TRBJ2-2 - TRBV6-5 TRBD1 TGTGCCAGCAGTTACTCCGTAGGTCGGGACAGCGGGGAGCTGTTTTTT CASSYSVGRDSGELFF
TRBJ2-3 few TRBV6-4 - TGTGCCAGCAGTGACGGGGGGAAAGGAGATACGCAGTATTTT CASSDGGKGDTQYF
TRBJ2-1 - TRBV10-1 - TGCGCCAGCACCGCCGCAGTGGGCCCCTACAATGAGCAGTTCTTC CASTAAVGPYNEQFF
TRBJ1-4 - TRBV7-9 - TGTGCCAGCAGTGCCGGGAACTTCTACGGGGAAAAACTGTTTTTT CASSAGNFYGEKLFF
TRBJ2-7 - TRBV10-3 - TGTGCCATCAGTGCCTCATCGAGAAGCGAGCAGTACTTC CAISASSRSEQYF
TRBJ1-4 - TRBV16 TRBD1 TGTGCCAGCAGCCCAGAGAGAGGGGGCGAAAAACTGTTTTTT CASSPERGGEKLFF
TRBJ2-7 - TRBV6-1 - TGTGCCAGCAGTAGCACGGCGGCGGGGAAACTCGAGCAGTACTTC CASSSTAAGKLEQYF
TRBJ1-2 - TRBV9 - TGTGCCAGCAGCCTCCATGAGGGTAACTATGGCTACACCTTC CASSLHEGNYGYTF